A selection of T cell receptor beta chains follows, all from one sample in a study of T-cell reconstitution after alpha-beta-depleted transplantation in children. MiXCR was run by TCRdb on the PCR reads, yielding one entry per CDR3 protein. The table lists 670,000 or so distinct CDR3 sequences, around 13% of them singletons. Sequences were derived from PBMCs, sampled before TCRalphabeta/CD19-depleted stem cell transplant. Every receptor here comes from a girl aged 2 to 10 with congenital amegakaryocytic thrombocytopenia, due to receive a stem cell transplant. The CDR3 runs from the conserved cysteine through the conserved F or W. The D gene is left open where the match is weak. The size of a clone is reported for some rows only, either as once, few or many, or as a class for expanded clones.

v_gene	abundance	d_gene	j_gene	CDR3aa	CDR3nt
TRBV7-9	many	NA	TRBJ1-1	CASSPGAMNTEAFF	TGTGCCAGCAGCCCCGGAGCCATGAACACTGAAGCTTTCTTT
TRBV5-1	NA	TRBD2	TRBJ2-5	CASSLEREGSETQYF	TGCGCCAGCAGCTTGGAACGGGAGGGCTCAGAGACCCAGTACTTC
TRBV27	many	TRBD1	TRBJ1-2	CASSSGQGLILGYTF	TGTGCCAGCAGTTCCGGACAGGGGTTGATCCTTGGCTACACCTTC
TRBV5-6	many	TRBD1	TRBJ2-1	CASSLPGQGANEQFF	TGTGCCAGCAGCTTACCGGGACAGGGGGCGAATGAGCAGTTCTTC
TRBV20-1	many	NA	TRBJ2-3	CSASPGSSGSTDTQYF	TGCAGTGCTAGCCCCGGTAGCTCGGGTAGCACAGATACGCAGTATTTT
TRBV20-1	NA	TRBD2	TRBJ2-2	CRYLQGLAGVWDTGELFF	TGCAGATACCTTCAAGGACTAGCGGGAGTTTGGGACACCGGGGAGCTGTTTTTT
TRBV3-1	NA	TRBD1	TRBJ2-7	CASSQGRTGLSYEQYF	TGTGCCAGCAGCCAAGGTAGGACAGGCCTATCCTACGAGCAGTACTTC
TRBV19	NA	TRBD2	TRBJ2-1	CASSKPAGTSGPSLFF	TGTGCCAGTAGTAAGCCGGCCGGGACTAGCGGGCCCTCCTTGTTCTTC
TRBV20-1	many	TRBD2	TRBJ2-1	CGMKREGLPEQFF	TGCGGTATGAAGCGGGAGGGCCTTCCTGAGCAGTTCTTC
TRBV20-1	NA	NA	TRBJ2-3	CSARELSTDTQYF	TGCAGTGCTAGAGAACTTAGCACAGATACGCAGTATTTT
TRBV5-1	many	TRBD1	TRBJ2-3	CASSLGRGPTDTQYF	TGCGCCAGCAGCTTGGGCAGGGGGCCCACAGATACGCAGTATTTT
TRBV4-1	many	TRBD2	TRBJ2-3	CASSAGLAGVGRVDTQYF	TGCGCCAGCAGCGCCGGACTAGCGGGAGTGGGGCGGGTGGATACGCAGTATTTT
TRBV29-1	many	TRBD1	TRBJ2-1	CSVESGGEQFF	TGCAGCGTTGAGTCAGGGGGTGAGCAGTTCTTC
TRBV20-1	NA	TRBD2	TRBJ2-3	CCAGDPGLAGAYITDTQYF	TGCTGTGCTGGGGATCCGGGACTAGCGGGAGCCTATATCACAGATACGCAGTATTTT
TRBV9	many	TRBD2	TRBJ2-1	CASSVVVSGESSYNEQFF	TGTGCCAGCAGCGTAGTAGTTAGCGGGGAGAGCTCCTACAATGAGCAGTTCTTC
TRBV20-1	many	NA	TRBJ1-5	CSARTDINQPQHF	TGCAGTGCTAGGACAGACATAAATCAGCCCCAGCATTTT
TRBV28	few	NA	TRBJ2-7	CASSLRQGLGEQYF	TGTGCCAGCAGTTTACGACAAGGGTTAGGCGAGCAGTACTTC
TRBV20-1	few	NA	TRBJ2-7	CSARDLDEQYF	TGCAGTGCTAGAGATCTTGACGAGCAGTACTTC
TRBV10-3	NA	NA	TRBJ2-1	CAISPGLQVDEQFF	TGTGCCATCTCCCCGGGACTCCAAGTGGATGAGCAGTTCTTC
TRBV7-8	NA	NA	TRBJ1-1	CASSLSFYEGAFF	TGTGCCAGCAGCTTAAGTTTTTATGAGGGGGCTTTCTTT
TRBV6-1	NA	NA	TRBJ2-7	CASSEETSYEQYF	TGTGCCAGCAGTGAAGAGACATCCTACGAGCAGTACTTC
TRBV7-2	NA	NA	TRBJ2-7	CASRVIIGIDEQYF	TGTGCCAGCAGGGTAATCATTGGCATCGACGAGCAGTACTTC
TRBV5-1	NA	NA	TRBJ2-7	CASSSRDESYEQYF	TGCGCCAGCAGCTCACGGGACGAATCCTACGAGCAGTACTTC
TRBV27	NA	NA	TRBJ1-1	CASSLSPMGGGNPEAFF	TGTGCCAGCAGTTTATCCCCGATGGGAGGGGGAAATCCTGAAGCTTTCTTT
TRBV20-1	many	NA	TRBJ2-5	CSARDRIELETQYF	TGCAGTGCTAGGGACCGCATTGAACTAGAGACCCAGTACTTC
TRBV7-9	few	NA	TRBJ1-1	CASSSEAATWAEAFF	TGTGCCAGCAGCTCAGAGGCAGCGACTTGGGCTGAAGCTTTCTTT
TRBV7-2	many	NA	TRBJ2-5	CASSLGWGSVYQETQYF	TGTGCCAGCAGCTTAGGGTGGGGATCCGTGTACCAAGAGACCCAGTACTTC
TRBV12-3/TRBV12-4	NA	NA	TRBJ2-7	CASSLPLGEQYF	TGTGCCAGCAGTCTCCCTCTGGGCGAGCAGTACTTC
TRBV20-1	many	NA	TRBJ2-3	CSASFGERRTDTQYF	TGCAGTGCTAGTTTCGGGGAGAGGCGCACAGATACGCAGTATTTT
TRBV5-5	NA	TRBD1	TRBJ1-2	CASSRDREYGGYTF	TGTGCCAGCAGCCGCGACAGGGAATATGGTGGCTACACCTTC
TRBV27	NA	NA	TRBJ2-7	CASSLSRRTASGGQYF	TGTGCCAGCAGTTTATCCCGGCGGACCGCTTCTGGTGGGCAGTACTTC
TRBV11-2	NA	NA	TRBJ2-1	CASSLDWTRSSYNEQFF	TGTGCCAGCAGCTTAGATTGGACTCGCAGCTCCTACAATGAGCAGTTCTTC
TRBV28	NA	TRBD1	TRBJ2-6	CASSSTGGSSGANVLTF	TGTGCCAGCAGTTCGACAGGGGGAAGCTCTGGGGCCAACGTCCTGACTTTC
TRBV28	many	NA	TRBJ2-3	CASSLSPTVDTQYF	TGTGCCAGCAGTTTAAGCCCGACAGTAGATACGCAGTATTTT
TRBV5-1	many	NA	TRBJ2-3	CASSLAYTDTQYF	TGCGCCAGCAGCTTGGCCTACACAGATACGCAGTATTTT
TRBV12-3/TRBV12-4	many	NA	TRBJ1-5	CASTGQSSGPQHF	TGTGCCAGCACCGGACAGAGCTCTGGGCCCCAGCATTTT
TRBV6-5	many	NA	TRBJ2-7	CASSYSRRGGNEQYF	TGTGCCAGCAGTTACTCGAGGAGGGGTGGAAACGAGCAGTACTTC
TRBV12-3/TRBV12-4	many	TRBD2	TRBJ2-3	CASSAGVDTQYF	TGTGCCAGCAGCGCGGGAGTAGATACGCAGTATTTT
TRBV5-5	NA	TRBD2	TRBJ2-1	CASSLARSGSSHNEQFF	TGTGCCAGCAGCTTGGCCCGTAGCGGGAGTTCCCACAATGAGCAGTTCTTC
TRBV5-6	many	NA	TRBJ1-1	CASSLYRVNTEAFF	TGTGCCAGCAGCTTGTACCGAGTGAACACTGAAGCTTTCTTT
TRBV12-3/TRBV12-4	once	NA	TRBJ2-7	CTCSNPTRGLRSSSYEQYF	TGTACCTGCAGTAATCCAACACGGGGGCTTCGTTCAAGCTCCTACGAGCAGTACTTC
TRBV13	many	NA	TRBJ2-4	CASSLATGLDIQYF	TGTGCCAGCAGCTTAGCTACAGGGTTGGACATTCAGTACTTC
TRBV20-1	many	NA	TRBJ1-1	CSAGYRETEAFF	TGCAGTGCTGGGTACAGGGAAACTGAAGCTTTCTTT
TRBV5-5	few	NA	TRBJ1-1	CASSLLVSGGTEAFF	TGTGCCAGCAGCTTGCTTGTCTCGGGAGGCACTGAAGCTTTCTTT
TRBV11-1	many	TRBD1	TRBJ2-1	CASSSGTGLYNEQFF	TGTGCCAGCAGCTCCGGGACAGGTTTATACAATGAGCAGTTCTTC
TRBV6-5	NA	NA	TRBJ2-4	CASSYSGSLAKNIQYF	TGTGCCAGCAGTTACTCAGGGTCACTAGCCAAAAACATTCAGTACTTC